This TCR beta chain was identified during a study of beta chain features in type 1 diabetes. Expressed TCRB transcripts were sequenced after all isolated RNA was converted to cDNA. Method: immunoSEQ multiplex PCR; TCRdb's copy keeps in-frame clones and lacks some. The table lists 400,000 or so clones, around 12% of them singletons, with 0.008% to 0.011% in the top ten. A few counts support this clone. Its antigen is undetermined. This CDR3 region has 15 residues. CDR1 is LGHNA, CDR2 YNFKEQ, per germline. With 4 bases removed from V and 1 base from J, the gap between germline ends came to 10 bases. Points from the study as a whole: Moderately but significantly shorter TCRB CDR3s were found in Type 1 diabetes patients in all four CD4+ subsets.

This chain joins TRBV4-2 and TRBJ2-2, with D hard to call. The specimen was naive CD4+ T cells from blood. The clonotype originates from a woman younger than 30 with type 1 diabetes. CDR3: CASSPSPGNTGELFF. CDR3 coding DNA: TGTGCCAGCAGCCCTTCCCCCGGGAACACCGGGGAGCTGTTTTTT.